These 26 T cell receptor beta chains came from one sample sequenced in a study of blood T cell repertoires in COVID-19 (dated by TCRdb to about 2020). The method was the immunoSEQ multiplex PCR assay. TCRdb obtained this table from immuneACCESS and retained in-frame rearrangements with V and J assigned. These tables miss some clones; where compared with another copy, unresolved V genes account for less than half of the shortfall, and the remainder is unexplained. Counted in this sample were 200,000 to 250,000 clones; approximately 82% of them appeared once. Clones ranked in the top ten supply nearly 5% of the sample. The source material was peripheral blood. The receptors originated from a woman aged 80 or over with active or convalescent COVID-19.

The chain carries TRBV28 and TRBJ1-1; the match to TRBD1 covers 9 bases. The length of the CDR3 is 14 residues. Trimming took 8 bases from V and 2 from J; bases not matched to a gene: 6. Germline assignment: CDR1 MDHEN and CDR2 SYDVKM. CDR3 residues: CASLNRGRNTEAFF. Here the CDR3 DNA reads TGTGCCAGCTTAAACAGGGGGCGCAACACTGAAGCTTTCTTT.

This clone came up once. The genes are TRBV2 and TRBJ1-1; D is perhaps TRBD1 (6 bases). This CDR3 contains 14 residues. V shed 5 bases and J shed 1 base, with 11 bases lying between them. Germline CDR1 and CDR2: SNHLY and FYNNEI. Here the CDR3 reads CASSQEGGNTEAFF. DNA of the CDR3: TGTGCCAGCAGTCAGGAAGGGGGGAACACTGAAGCTTTCTTT.

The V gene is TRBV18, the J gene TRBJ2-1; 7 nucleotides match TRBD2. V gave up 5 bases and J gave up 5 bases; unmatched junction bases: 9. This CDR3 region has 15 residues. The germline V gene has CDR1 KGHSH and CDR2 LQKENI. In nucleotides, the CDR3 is TGTGCCAGCTCAACCTGGGGGGGTTCCAACAATGAGCAGTTCTTC. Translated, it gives CASSTWGGSNNEQFF.

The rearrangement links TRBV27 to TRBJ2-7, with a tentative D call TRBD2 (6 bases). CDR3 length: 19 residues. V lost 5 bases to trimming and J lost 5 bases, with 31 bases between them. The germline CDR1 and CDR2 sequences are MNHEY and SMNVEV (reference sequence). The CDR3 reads CASSPKTLHPGTGVHEQYF. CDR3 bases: TGTGCCAGCAGTCCAAAAACCCTACACCCCGGGACTGGGGTACACGAGCAGTACTTC.

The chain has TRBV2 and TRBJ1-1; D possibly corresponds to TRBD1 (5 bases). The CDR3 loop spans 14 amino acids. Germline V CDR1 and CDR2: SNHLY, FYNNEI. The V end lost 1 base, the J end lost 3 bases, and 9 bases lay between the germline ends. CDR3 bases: TGTGCCAGCAGTGAAGGGGGCGCCTACACTGAAGCTTTCTTT. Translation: CASSEGGAYTEAFF.

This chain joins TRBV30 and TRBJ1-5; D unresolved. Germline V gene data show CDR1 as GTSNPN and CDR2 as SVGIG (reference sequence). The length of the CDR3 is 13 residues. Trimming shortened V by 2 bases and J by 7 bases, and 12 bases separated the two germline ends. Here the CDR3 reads CAWSQPDWQPQHF. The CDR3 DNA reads TGTGCCTGGAGTCAACCCGACTGGCAGCCCCAGCATTTT. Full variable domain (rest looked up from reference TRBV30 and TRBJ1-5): SQTIHQWPATLVQPVGSPLSLECTVEGTSNPNLYWYRQAAGRGLQLLFYSVGIGQISSEVPQNLSASRPQDRQFILSSKKLLLSDSGFYLCAWSQPDWQPQHFGDGTRLSIL.

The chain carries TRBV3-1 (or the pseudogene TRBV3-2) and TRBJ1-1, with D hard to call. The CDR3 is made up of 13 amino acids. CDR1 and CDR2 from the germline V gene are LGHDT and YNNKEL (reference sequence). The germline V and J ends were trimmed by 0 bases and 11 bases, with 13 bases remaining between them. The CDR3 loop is CASSQDFVSTAFF. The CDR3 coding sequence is TGTGCCAGCAGCCAAGATTTCGTGAGTACTGCTTTCTTT.

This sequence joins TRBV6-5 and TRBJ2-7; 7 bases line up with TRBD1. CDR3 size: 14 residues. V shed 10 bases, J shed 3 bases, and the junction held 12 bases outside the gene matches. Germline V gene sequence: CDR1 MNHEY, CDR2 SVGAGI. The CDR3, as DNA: TGTGCCATCCGCCCGGGAACAGGGGACTACGAGCAGTACTTC. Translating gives CAIRPGTGDYEQYF.

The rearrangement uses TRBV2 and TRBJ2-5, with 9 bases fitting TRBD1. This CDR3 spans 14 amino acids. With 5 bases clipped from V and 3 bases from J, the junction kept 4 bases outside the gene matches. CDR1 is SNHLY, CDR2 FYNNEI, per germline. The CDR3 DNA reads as TGTGCCAGCAGTCGGGACAGGGCCGAAGAGACCCAGTACTTC. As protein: CASSRDRAEETQYF. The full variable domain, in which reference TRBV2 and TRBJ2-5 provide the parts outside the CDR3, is EPEVTQTPSHQVTQMGQEVILRCVPISNHLYFYWYRQILGQKVEFLVSFYNNEISEKSEIFDDQFSVERPDGSNFTLKIRSTKLEDSAMYFCASSRDRAEETQYFGPGTRLLVL.

The CDR3 DNA reads as TGTGCCAGCAGCCAAGGCGCCTTTGGCAGGGGGACGAATGGCTACACCTTC. This gives the protein CASSQGAFGRGTNGYTF. The rearrangement links TRBV3-1 (or the pseudogene TRBV3-2) to TRBJ1-2, with 7 bases aligning to TRBD1. The V and J ends lost 1 base and 6 bases, in that order; junction bases with no gene match: 14. Germline CDR1 and CDR2: LGHDT and YNNKEL (reference sequence). The length of the CDR3 is 17 residues.

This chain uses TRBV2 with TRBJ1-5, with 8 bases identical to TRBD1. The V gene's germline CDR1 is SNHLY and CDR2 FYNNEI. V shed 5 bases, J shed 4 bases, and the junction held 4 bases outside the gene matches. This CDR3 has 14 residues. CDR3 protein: CASSFDRGNQPQHF. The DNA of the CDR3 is TGTGCCAGCAGTTTTGACAGGGGTAATCAGCCCCAGCATTTT.

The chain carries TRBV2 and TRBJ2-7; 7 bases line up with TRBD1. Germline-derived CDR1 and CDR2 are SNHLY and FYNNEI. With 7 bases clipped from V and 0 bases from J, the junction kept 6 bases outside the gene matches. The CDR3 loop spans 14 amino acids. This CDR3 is CASTSRGISYEQYF. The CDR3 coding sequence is TGTGCCAGCACGAGCAGGGGGATCTCCTACGAGCAGTACTTC.

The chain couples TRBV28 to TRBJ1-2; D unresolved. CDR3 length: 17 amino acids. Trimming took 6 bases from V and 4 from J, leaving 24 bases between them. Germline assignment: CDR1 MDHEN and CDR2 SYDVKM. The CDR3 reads CASSHRGNNPSVYGYTF. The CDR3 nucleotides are TGTGCCAGCAGCCACCGGGGTAATAATCCGTCTGTCTATGGCTACACCTTC.

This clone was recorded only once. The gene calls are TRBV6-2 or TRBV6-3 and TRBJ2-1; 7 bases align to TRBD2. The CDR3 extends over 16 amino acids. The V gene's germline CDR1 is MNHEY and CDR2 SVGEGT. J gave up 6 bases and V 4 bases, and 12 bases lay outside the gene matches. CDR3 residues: CASSSQRERLGNEQFF. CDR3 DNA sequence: TGTGCCAGCAGTTCCCAGCGGGAACGCCTGGGCAATGAGCAGTTCTTC.

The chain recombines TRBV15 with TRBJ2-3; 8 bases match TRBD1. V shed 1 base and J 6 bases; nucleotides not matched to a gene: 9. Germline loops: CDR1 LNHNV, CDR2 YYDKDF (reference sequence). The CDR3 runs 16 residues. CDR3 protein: CATSRGSGSGGDTQYF. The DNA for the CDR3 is TGTGCCACCAGCAGAGGTAGCGGTTCAGGGGGCGATACGCAGTATTTT.

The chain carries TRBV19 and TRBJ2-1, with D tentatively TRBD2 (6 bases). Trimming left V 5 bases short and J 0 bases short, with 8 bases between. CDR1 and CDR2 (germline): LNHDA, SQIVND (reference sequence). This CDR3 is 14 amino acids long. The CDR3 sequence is CASSVGSSYNEQFF. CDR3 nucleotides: TGTGCCAGTAGTGTCGGGAGCTCCTACAATGAGCAGTTCTTC.

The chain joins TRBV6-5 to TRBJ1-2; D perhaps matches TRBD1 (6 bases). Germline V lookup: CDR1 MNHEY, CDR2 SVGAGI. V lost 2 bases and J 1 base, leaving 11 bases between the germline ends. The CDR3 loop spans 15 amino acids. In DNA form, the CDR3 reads TGTGCCAGCAGTTACGCACAGGGCGGTAACTATGGCTACACCTTC. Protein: CASSYAQGGNYGYTF.

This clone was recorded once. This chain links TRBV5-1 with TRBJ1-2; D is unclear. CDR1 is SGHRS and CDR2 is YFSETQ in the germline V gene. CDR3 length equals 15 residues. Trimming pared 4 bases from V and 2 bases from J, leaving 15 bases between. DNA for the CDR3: TGCGCCAGCAGCGATCCAACCGGGAACAACTATGGCTACACCTTC. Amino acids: CASSDPTGNNYGYTF.

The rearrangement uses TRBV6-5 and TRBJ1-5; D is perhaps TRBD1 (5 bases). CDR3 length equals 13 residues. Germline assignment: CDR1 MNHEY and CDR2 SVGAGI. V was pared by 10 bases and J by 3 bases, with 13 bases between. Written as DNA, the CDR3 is TGTGCCACCCTGACAGTATCCAATCAGCCCCAGCATTTT. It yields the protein CATLTVSNQPQHF.

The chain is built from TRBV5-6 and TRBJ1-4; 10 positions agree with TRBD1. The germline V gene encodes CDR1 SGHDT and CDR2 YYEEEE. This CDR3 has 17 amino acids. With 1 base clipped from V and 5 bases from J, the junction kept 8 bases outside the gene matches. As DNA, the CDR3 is TGTGCCAGCAGCTTGATTGGCGGGACAGGGGAGAATGAAAAACTGTTTTTT. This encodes CASSLIGGTGENEKLFF.

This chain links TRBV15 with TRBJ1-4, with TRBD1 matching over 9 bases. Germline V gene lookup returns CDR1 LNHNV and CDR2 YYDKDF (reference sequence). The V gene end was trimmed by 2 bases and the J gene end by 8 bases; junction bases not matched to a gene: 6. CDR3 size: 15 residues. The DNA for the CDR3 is TGTGCCACCAGCAGACCGGGACAGGGTAAAGAAAAACTGTTTTTT. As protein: CATSRPGQGKEKLFF.

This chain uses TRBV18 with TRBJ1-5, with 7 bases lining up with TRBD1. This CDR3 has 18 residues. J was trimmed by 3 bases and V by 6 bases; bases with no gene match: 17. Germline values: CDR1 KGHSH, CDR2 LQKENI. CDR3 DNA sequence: TGTGCCAGCTCCCTATATAGAACAGGGGCCGGAGACAATCAGCCCCAGCATTTT. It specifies CASSLYRTGAGDNQPQHF.

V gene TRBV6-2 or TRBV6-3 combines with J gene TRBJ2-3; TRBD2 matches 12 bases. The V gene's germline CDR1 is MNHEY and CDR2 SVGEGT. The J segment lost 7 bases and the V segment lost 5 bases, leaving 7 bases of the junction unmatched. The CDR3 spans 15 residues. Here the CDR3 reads CASSILAGGRHTQYF. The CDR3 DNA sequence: TGTGCCAGCAGTATTCTAGCGGGGGGGCGACATACGCAGTATTTT.

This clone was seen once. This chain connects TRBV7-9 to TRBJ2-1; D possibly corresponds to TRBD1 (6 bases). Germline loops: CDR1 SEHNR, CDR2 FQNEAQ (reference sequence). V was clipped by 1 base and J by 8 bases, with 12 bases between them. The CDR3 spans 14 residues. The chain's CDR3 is CASSLGPGVDEQFF. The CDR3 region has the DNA TGTGCCAGCAGCTTAGGTCCAGGGGTGGATGAGCAGTTCTTC.

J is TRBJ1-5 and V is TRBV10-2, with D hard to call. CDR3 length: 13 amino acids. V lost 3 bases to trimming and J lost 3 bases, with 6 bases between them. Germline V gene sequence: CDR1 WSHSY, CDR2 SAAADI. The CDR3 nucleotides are TGCGCCAGCAGTGATTGGGCCAATCAGCCCCAGCATTTT. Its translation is CASSDWANQPQHF.

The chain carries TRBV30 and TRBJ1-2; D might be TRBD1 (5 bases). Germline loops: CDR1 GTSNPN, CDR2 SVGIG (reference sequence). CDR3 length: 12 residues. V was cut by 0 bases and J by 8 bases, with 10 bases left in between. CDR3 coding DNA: TGTGCCTGGAGTGTGGCCGGGGGAGGCTACACCTTC. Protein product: CAWSVAGGGYTF.